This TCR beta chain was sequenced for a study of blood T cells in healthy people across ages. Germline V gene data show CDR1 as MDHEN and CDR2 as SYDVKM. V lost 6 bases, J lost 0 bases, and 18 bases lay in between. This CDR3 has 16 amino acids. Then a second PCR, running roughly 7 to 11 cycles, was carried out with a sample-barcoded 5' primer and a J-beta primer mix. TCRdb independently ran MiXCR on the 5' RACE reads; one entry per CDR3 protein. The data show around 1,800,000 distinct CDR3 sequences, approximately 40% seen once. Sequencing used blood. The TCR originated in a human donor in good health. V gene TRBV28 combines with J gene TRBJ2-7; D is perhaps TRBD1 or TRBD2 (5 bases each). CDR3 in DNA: TGTGCCAGCAGCGTGGGGGTGAGGGAAGTCTCCTACGAGCAGTACTTC. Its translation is CASSVGVREVSYEQYF. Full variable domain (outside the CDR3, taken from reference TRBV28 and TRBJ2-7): DVKVTQSSRYLVKRTGEKVFLECVQDMDHENMFWYRQDPGLGLRLIYFSYDVKMKEKGDIPEGYSVSREKKERFSLILESASTNQTSMYLCASSVGVREVSYEQYFGPGTRLTVT.